This T cell receptor beta chain derives from a study of graft-versus-host responses after intestinal transplantation (dated by TCRdb to 2020 to 2022). Turning to the overall study: Multivisceral, liver-intestinal, or isolated intestinal transplants were received by the recipients. All recipients received anti-thymocyte globulin induction followed by maintenance tacrolimus and steroids for about three years. Bulk TCR-beta CDR3 sequencing was used to track graft-versus-host and host-versus-graft alloreactive T cell clones in the graft, circulation and bone marrow after intestinal transplantation. Alloreactive clones were identified by sequencing pre-transplant mixed lymphocyte reaction products and comparing them with unstimulated pre-transplant donor and recipient T cells. A cohort of 20 to 25 intestinal transplant recipients, including one retransplant, was enrolled, and a few patients lacking pretransplant specimens were excluded. A peak of at least 4% donor T cells among recipient peripheral blood mononuclear cells was the definition used for donor T cell macrochimerism. Instead of going to the commercial service, samples from a few later patients were sequenced in-house on an Illumina MiSeq and processed with MiXCR. General study outcomes and caveats: Conclusions were limited by the relatively low number and heterogeneity of intestinal transplant patients. In patients with donor T cell macrochimerism, the allografts had high GvH to HvG T cell clonal ratios. Early after transplant, peak levels of circulating GvH clones were associated with declines in HvG clones. GvH clones turned up in recipient bone marrow, with some appearing earlier in ileal mucosa or blood, a pattern consistent with an intestinal mucosal origin.

The germline V gene (reference sequence) provides CDR1 MNHEY and CDR2 SMNVEV. Its CDR3 holds 17 amino acids, cysteine through phenylalanine. This entry keeps only the CDR3 DNA: 51 bases, framed from base 1. V is pared back by 2 bases and J by 8 bases, with 24 bases lying between the germline termini. This clone is a singleton in its sample. Its antigen has not been determined. No clone much larger than this one lies a single base away; base qualities are absent. In light of the paper, this sample's time point label describes: cells obtained before transplantation from donor or recipient. CD3+CD4+ and CD3+CD8+ populations were FACS-sorted from unstimulated pre-transplant donor and recipient cells taken from spleen or lymph nodes. Library method: the immunoSEQ multiplex PCR assay. In most patients, genomic DNA was isolated using the Qiagen DNeasy Blood and Tissue Kit and sent frozen to Adaptive Biotechnologies for TCR sequencing. High-throughput TCR-beta CDR3 sequencing of genomic DNA from most patients was performed by Adaptive Biotechnologies. The paper's data handling went like this. Adaptive's ImmunoSEQ software was the source of the TCR sequencing data for about 18 patients, while a few other patients were processed with MiXCR and VDJtools. To correct CD4 versus CD8 sorting errors, any sequence found in both subsets at a frequency ratio below 5:1 was removed. Because the origin of CDR3 nucleotide sequences shared between donor and recipient could not be assigned, those sequences were removed. Alloreactive clones required at least 2-fold expansion over unstimulated cells and minimum CFSE-low frequency of 0.002% (template counts) or 0.001% (read counts). Mappable clones were those detected in sequenced pre-transplant spleen, lymph node, or MLR CFSE-low populations of the donor or recipient. Cumulative frequency of alloreactive clones was calculated as a percentage of all sequences weighted by copy number. Not all clones reach the TCRdb copy of this immuneACCESS table, which keeps in-frame sequences only. Checked studies attribute under half of the gap to unresolved V genes and leave the rest unexplained. That table gives V, J and clone size, and the DNA gave D and trimming. A total of fewer than 90,000 clones appear in this sample, 94% of them only once. Clones ranked in the top ten supply over 0.15% of the sample.

The starting material was unstimulated CD4+ T cells sorted from spleen or lymph node cells, obtained before transplant. The sequence joins TRBV27 to TRBJ1-2, with the D gene not clear enough to name. The clonotype originates from a human donor who was the organ donor for an intestinal transplant. In nucleotides, the sequence is TGTGCCAGCAGTTTAATTTCGGGTTCCAGCTTCTCATCAGGCTACACCTTC. Its translation is CASSLISGSSFSSGYTF.